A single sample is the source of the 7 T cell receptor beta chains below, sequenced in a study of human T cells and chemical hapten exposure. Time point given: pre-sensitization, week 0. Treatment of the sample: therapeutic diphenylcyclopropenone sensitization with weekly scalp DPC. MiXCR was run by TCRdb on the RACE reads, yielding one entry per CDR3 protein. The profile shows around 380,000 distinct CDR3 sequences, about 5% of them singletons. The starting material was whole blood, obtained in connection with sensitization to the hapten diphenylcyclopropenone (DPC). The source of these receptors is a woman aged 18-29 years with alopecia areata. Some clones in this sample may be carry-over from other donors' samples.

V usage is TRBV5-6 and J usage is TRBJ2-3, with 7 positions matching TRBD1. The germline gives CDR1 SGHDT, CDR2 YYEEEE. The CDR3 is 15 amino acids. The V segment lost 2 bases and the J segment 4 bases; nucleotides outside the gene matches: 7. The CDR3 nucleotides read TGTGCCAGCAGCTTTCTACAGGGGTCAGCAGATACGCAGTATTTT. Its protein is CASSFLQGSADTQYF. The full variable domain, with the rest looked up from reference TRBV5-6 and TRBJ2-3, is DAGVTQSPTHLIKTRGQQVTLRCSPKSGHDTVSWYQQALGQGPQFIFQYYEEEERQRGNFPDRFSGHQFPNYSSELNVNALLLGDSALYLCASSFLQGSADTQYFGPGTRLTVL.

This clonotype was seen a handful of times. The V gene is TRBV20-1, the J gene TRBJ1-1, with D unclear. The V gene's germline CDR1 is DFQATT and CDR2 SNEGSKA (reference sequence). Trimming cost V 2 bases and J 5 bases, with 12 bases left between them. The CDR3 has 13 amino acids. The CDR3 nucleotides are TGCAGTGCTAGACCTACTTCAAGGACTGAAGCTTTCTTT. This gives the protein CSARPTSRTEAFF.

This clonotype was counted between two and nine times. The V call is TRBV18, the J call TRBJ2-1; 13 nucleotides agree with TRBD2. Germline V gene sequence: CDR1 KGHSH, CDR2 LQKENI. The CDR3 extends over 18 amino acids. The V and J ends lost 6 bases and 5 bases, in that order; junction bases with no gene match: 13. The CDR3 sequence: CASSDVITGTSGDNEQFF. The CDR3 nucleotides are TGTGCCAGCTCCGATGTCATAACCGGGACTAGCGGGGACAATGAGCAGTTCTTC.

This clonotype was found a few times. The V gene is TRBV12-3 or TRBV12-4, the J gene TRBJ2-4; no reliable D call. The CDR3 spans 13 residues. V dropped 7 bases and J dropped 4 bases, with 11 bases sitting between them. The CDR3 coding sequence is TGTGCCAGCACCAGACAAGTTAAAAACATTCAGTACTTC. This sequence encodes CASTRQVKNIQYF.

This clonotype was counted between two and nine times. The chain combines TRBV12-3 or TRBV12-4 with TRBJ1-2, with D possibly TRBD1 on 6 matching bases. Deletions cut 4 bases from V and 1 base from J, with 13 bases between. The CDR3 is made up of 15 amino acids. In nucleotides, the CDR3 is TGTGCCAGCAGTTCAAGACAGGTTATTAACTATGGCTACACCTTC. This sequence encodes CASSSRQVINYGYTF.

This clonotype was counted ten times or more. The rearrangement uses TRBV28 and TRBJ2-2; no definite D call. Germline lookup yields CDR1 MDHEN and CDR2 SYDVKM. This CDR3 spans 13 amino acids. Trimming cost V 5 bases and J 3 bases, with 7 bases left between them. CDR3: CASSDVDTGELFF. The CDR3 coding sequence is TGTGCCAGCAGTGACGTAGACACCGGGGAGCTGTTTTTT.

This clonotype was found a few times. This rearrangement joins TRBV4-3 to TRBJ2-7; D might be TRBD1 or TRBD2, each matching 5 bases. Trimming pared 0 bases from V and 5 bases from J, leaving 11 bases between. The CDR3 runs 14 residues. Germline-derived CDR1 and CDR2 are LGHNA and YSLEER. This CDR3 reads CASSQDIRDHEQYF. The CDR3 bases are TGCGCCAGCAGCCAAGATATCAGGGACCACGAGCAGTACTTC.